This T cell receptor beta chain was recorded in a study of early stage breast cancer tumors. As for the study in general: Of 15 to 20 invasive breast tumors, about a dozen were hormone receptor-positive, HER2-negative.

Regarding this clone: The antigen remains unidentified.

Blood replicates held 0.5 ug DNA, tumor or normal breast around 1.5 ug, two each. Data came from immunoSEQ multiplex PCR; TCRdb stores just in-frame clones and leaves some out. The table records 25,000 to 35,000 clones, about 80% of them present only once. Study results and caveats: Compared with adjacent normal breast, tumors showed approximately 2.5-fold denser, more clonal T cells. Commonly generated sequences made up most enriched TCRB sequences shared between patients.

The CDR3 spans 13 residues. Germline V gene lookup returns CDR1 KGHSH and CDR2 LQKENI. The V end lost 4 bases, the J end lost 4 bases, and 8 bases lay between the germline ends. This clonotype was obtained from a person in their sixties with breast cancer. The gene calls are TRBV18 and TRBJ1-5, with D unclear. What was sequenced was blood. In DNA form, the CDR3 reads TGTGCCAGCTCACAGGGAGAAAATCAGCCCCAGCATTTT. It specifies CASSQGENQPQHF.